The entry below gives a single TCR beta chain sequence along with its context. Antigen unknown. The data were obtained in a study of CD8 T cells in Susac syndrome. Findings and caveats of the study: In Susac syndrome, the CD4+ T cell repertoires did not show clonal expansion.

V lost 3 bases to trimming and J lost 2 bases; unmatched junction nucleotides: 8. Germline values: CDR1 DFQATT, CDR2 SNEGSKA (reference sequence). This CDR3 is built from 17 residues. When the RNA was reverse transcribed, random hexamers were used with an input of about 0.5 to 1 ug. TCRdb independently ran MiXCR on the immunoSEQ multiplex PCR reads; one entry per CDR3 protein. The table includes 150,000 to 200,000 distinct CDR3 sequences, roughly nine tenths detected once. The chain is built from TRBV20-1 and TRBJ2-6; 9 nucleotides match TRBD1. The sequence was obtained from a human donor with Susac syndrome. Sequencing was performed on CD4+ T cells from PBMCs. The CDR3 DNA reads as TGCAGTGCTAGTCAGGGACAGGGTTTCCCTGGGGCCAACGTCCTGACTTTC. Translating it yields CSASQGQGFPGANVLTF.